The 5 T cell receptor beta chains in this list originate from one sample, sequenced in a study of blood T cell repertoires in COVID-19. The method was immunoSEQ multiplex PCR; TCRdb's version includes in-frame clones alone and lacks a portion of them. The sample includes 110,000 or so clones, approximately 90% of them seen just once. The sequenced sample was peripheral blood. The receptors here all came from a woman aged 50 to 60 with acute or convalescent COVID-19.

The chain links TRBV7-9 to TRBJ1-1; 11 bases align to TRBD1. CDR3 size: 15 residues. With V trimmed by 5 bases and J by 5 bases, 7 bases remained unmatched. The V gene's germline CDR1 is SEHNR and CDR2 FQNEAQ (reference sequence). The CDR3 reads CASSPRDRGGTEAFF. In nucleotides, the CDR3 is TGTGCCAGCAGCCCGCGGGACAGGGGGGGTACTGAAGCTTTCTTT.

This chain links TRBV11-2 with TRBJ2-7; TRBD1 matches at 11 bases. This CDR3 has 16 residues. CDR1 SGHAT and CDR2 FQNNGV come from the germline V gene. V was pared by 3 bases and J by 2 bases, with 6 bases of the junction left unmatched. The CDR3 loop is CASSFPGQGVAYEQYF. The CDR3 DNA follows: TGTGCCAGCAGCTTCCCGGGACAGGGGGTTGCCTACGAGCAGTACTTC.

The rearrangement links TRBV19 to TRBJ2-7; 8 bases are shared with TRBD1. Trimming cost V 1 base and J 4 bases; bases outside gene matches: 3. Germline-derived CDR1 and CDR2 are LNHDA and SQIVND (reference sequence). The CDR3 totals 14 residues. The CDR3 here is CASSIGRGRYEQYF. Written as DNA, the CDR3 is TGTGCCAGTAGTATAGGCAGGGGGCGGTACGAGCAGTACTTC.

The rearrangement uses TRBV5-6 and TRBJ1-2, with TRBD1 matching 7 bases. The germline V gene has CDR1 SGHDT and CDR2 YYEEEE. J gave up 6 bases and V 0 bases, and 11 bases lay outside the gene matches. This CDR3 spans 16 amino acids. CDR3 protein: CASSLAPSTGVNGYTF. The CDR3 region has the DNA TGTGCCAGCAGCTTGGCCCCCTCCACAGGGGTTAATGGCTACACCTTC.

The count of this clone is one. The V and J genes are TRBV4-1 and TRBJ1-6; D uncertain. The V end was cut by 0 bases, the J end by 8 bases, with 14 bases between. The CDR3 is made up of 16 amino acids. Germline-derived CDR1 and CDR2 are MGHRA and YSYEKL. The CDR3 DNA is TGCGCCAGCAGCCAAGATCCGGAGGGCGGAGATTCACCCCTCCACTTT. It codes for CASSQDPEGGDSPLHF.